This T cell receptor (beta chain) was captured by sequencing in a study of cytomegalovirus exposure and HLA in healthy donors. This CDR3 has 15 residues. Between the trimmed V and J ends, which lost 1 base and 5 bases, there was a span of 15 bases. In germline, CDR1 is LNHNV, CDR2 YYDKDF (reference sequence). The study, taken as a whole, reports: Whilst most TCR sequences proved rare, a subset of public TCRs occurred across many donors. The authors later linked a missense DCLRE1C variant to TCR beta V- and J-gene trimming.

The study ran its PCR with 60 Vbeta and 13 Jbeta primers. Generated by immunoSEQ multiplex PCR, the TCRdb table keeps only in-frame clones and is missing some. This listing includes approximately 93,000 clones. As regards this clone: Its antigen remains unknown.

Sequencing used PBMCs. The sequence came from a woman in her 30s in good health and CMV-seronegative. The J gene is TRBJ2-7, the V gene TRBV15; no firm D call. CDR3: CATSRARDRANEQYF. The CDR3 DNA reads as TGTGCCACCAGCAGAGCTCGAGATCGTGCCAACGAGCAGTACTTC.